Listed here are 31 T cell receptor beta chains from one sample, sequenced in a study of radiotherapy plus CTLA-4 blockade in lung cancer. TCRdb's table, derived via immunoSEQ multiplex PCR, lists solely in-frame clones and lacks some. The sample has fewer than 95,000 clones, about four fifths seen once. The sequencing here drew on peripheral blood, taken from a patient treated with radiotherapy plus ipilimumab. These receptors were collected from a human donor with non-small cell lung cancer who had stable disease on radiotherapy plus ipilimumab.

The chain carries TRBV2 and TRBJ2-7; TRBD1 matches at 10 bases. This CDR3 has 13 amino acids. Germline V CDR1 and CDR2: SNHLY, FYNNEI. J lost 2 bases, V lost 10 bases, and 5 bases had no gene match. The CDR3 DNA reads TGTGCCAATGTGGGACAGGGGCCCTACGAGCAGTACTTC. Encoded protein: CANVGQGPYEQYF.

The chain recombines TRBV11-2 with TRBJ2-7; tentatively, D is TRBD2 (5 bases). The CDR3 sequence is 15 residues long. Germline assignment: CDR1 SGHAT and CDR2 FQNNGV. Trimming took 1 base from V and 3 from J, leaving 13 bases between them. CDR3 DNA sequence: TGTGCCAGCAGCTTAGCGGCGGAGAGGGTCTACGAGCAGTACTTC. Translated, it gives CASSLAAERVYEQYF.

This clone appeared a few times. The DNA for the CDR3 is TGTGCCAGCAGCTCCTTGAGGACTAGTGACTACAATGAGCAGTTCTTC. Its translation is CASSSLRTSDYNEQFF. The chain uses TRBV11-2 and TRBJ2-1; 7 nucleotides align to TRBD2. The V and J ends lost 4 bases and 3 bases, in that order; junction bases with no gene match: 9. This CDR3 is built from 16 residues. Germline V gene sequence: CDR1 SGHAT, CDR2 FQNNGV.

V is TRBV7-6 and J is TRBJ2-6, with D maybe TRBD2 (5 bases). CDR1 is SGHVS and CDR2 is FNYEAQ in the germline V gene. The V and J ends lost 5 bases and 0 bases respectively, with 20 bases between them. There are 19 residues in the CDR3. CDR3 DNA sequence: TGTGCCAGCAGCCCCATCCCCACGGGGAGCGGCTCTGGGGCCAACGTCCTGACTTTC. This sequence encodes CASSPIPTGSGSGANVLTF. Supplemented by reference TRBV7-6 and TRBJ2-6, the full variable domain reads GAGVSQSPRYKVTKRGQDVALRCDPISGHVSLYWYRQALGQGPEFLTYFNYEAQQDKSGLPNDRFSAERPEGSISTLTIQRTEQRDSAMYRCASSPIPTGSGSGANVLTFGAGSRLTVL.

The chain combines TRBV27 with TRBJ2-1; D not resolved. Per the germline V gene, CDR1 is MNHEY and CDR2 is SMNVEV (reference sequence). CDR3 size: 17 residues. Trimming pared 5 bases from V and 0 bases from J, leaving 17 bases between. Here the CDR3 reads CASSLHRLRSSYNEQFF. DNA for the CDR3: TGTGCCAGCAGTCTCCATCGACTCCGAAGCTCCTACAATGAGCAGTTCTTC.

This rearrangement joins TRBV18 to TRBJ2-1, with 15 positions matching TRBD2. The germline CDR1 and CDR2 sequences are KGHSH and LQKENI. The V segment lost 1 base and the J segment 4 bases; nucleotides outside the gene matches: 2. This CDR3 is built from 17 residues. CDR3: CASSPRGLAGGYNEQFF. As DNA, the CDR3 is TGTGCCAGCTCACCACGAGGACTAGCGGGAGGGTACAATGAGCAGTTCTTC.

V is TRBV5-1 and J is TRBJ1-1; 7 nucleotides match TRBD1. The CDR3 covers 13 residues. Trimming at V came to 4 bases and at J to 5 bases, leaving 5 bases not matched to a gene. The germline V gene has CDR1 SGHRS and CDR2 YFSETQ. The CDR3 bases are TGCGCCAGCAGCCGAGGACAGGTGACTGAAGCTTTCTTT. It encodes CASSRGQVTEAFF. The full variable domain, in which reference TRBV5-1 and TRBJ1-1 provide the parts outside the CDR3, is KAGVTQTPRYLIKTRGQQVTLSCSPISGHRSVSWYQQTPGQGLQFLFEYFSETQRNKGNFPGRFSGRQFSNSRSEMNVSTLELGDSALYLCASSRGQVTEAFFGQGTRLTVV.

This clone showed up just once. The chain couples TRBV30 to TRBJ2-2, with 7 bases fitting TRBD1. Looked up from germline, CDR1 is GTSNPN and CDR2 is SVGIG (reference sequence). After removal of 0 bases from V and 7 bases from J, the junction contained 2 bases not matched to a gene. The CDR3 extends over 13 amino acids. The CDR3 loop reads CAWSVGGHGELFF. Here the CDR3 DNA reads TGTGCCTGGAGTGTAGGGGGCCACGGGGAGCTGTTTTTT.

The V and J genes are TRBV27 and TRBJ2-5; the match to TRBD2 covers 7 bases. Germline V gene lookup returns CDR1 MNHEY and CDR2 SMNVEV (reference sequence). The J segment lost 0 bases and the V segment lost 5 bases, leaving 6 bases of the junction unmatched. This CDR3 region has 15 residues. In nucleotides, the CDR3 is TGTGCCAGCAGTGCTCGGCGGGAGTACCAAGAGACCCAGTACTTC. It is translated as CASSARREYQETQYF.

The chain joins TRBV4-2 to TRBJ2-7; D is possibly TRBD1 or TRBD2 (5 bases each). The CDR3 totals 15 residues. The V and J ends lost 4 bases and 2 bases respectively, with 15 bases between them. Germline CDR1 reads LGHNA; CDR2 reads YNFKEQ. The CDR3 protein is CASSLRDGATYEQYF. The CDR3 bases are TGTGCCAGCAGCCTCCGGGACGGAGCAACCTACGAGCAGTACTTC.

The chain couples TRBV5-3 to TRBJ2-5; 8 bases match TRBD2. The J call may not be correct, given that the DNA end is closer to TRBJ2-7. TRBV5-3 belongs to the ORF category, with a function that is uncertain. The CDR3 totals 15 residues. The CDR3 nucleotides are TGTGCCAGAAGCTTGCCCGGGAGGGGGTCCTACGAGCAGTACTTC. It translates to CARSLPGRGSYEQYF.

The V gene is TRBV9, the J gene TRBJ1-5; 9 bases are shared with TRBD1. The CDR3 runs to 15 residues. Trimming at V came to 4 bases and at J to 3 bases, leaving 5 bases not matched to a gene. Germline CDR1 is SGDLS and CDR2 is YYNGEE. The CDR3 is CASSPGDRDNQPQHF. Here the CDR3 DNA reads TGTGCCAGCAGCCCCGGGGACAGGGACAATCAGCCCCAGCATTTT.

The rearrangement links TRBV7-2 to TRBJ2-3; D is ambiguous. V lost 1 base and J lost 2, with 10 bases in between. Germline assignment: CDR1 SGHTA and CDR2 FQGNSA. This CDR3 has 15 amino acids. The chain's CDR3 is CASSLVVSNTDTQYF. The CDR3 nucleotides are TGTGCCAGCAGCTTAGTTGTCTCCAACACAGATACGCAGTATTTT.

The rearrangement uses TRBV2 and TRBJ1-2, with D possibly being TRBD1 (5 bases). The V end lost 4 bases, the J end lost 5 bases, and 14 bases lay between the germline ends. This CDR3 is built from 14 residues. Germline V gene sequence: CDR1 SNHLY, CDR2 FYNNEI. CDR3 in DNA: TGTGCCAGCAGTGGGCGGGGACGGGATTATGGCTACACCTTC. Translated, it gives CASSGRGRDYGYTF.

This clone was seen just once. The chain combines TRBV9 with TRBJ1-2, with D perhaps TRBD1 (6 bases). V lost 3 bases to trimming and J lost 6 bases, with 12 bases between them. This CDR3 region has 13 residues. Germline V gene lookup returns CDR1 SGDLS and CDR2 YYNGEE. CDR3 sequence reads: CASSGPGGNGYTF. As DNA, the CDR3 is TGTGCCAGCAGCGGACCGGGGGGCAATGGCTACACCTTC.

With regard to this clone: The germline gene is not matched at one end of the junction; a read error may be the cause. The V gene is TRBV28, the J gene TRBJ2-7; 15 positions agree with TRBD2. There are 20 residues in the CDR3. Germline assignment: CDR1 MDHEN and CDR2 SYDVKM. CDR3 loop: CASSSQAWTSGRDHSCEQYF. For the CDR3, the DNA is TGTGCCAGCAGTTCACAGGCCTGGACTAGCGGGAGGGATCACTCCTGCGAGCAGTACTTC.

V gene TRBV29-1 combines with J gene TRBJ1-1; possibly TRBD1 for D (5 bases). The CDR3 runs 14 residues. Germline V gives CDR1 SQVTM, CDR2 ANQGSEA. Between the trimmed V and J ends, which lost 6 bases and 4 bases, there was a span of 18 bases. CDR3 residues: CSVDQGGSGTEAFF. The CDR3 region has the DNA TGCAGCGTCGACCAGGGAGGATCGGGCACTGAAGCTTTCTTT.

The CDR3 DNA reads as TGTGCCAGCAGCTCGGTGGGCCAAGAGACCCAGTACTTC. Its translation is CASSSVGQETQYF. This rearrangement joins TRBV7-3 to TRBJ2-5; no definite D call. Germline V CDR1 and CDR2: SGHTA, FQGTGA. Between the trimmed V and J ends, which lost 4 bases and 1 base, there was a span of 7 bases. The CDR3 totals 13 residues.

This clone appeared a single time. The chain combines TRBV28 with TRBJ2-7; TRBD2 might be the D (6 bases). The CDR3 loop spans 13 amino acids. Germline-derived CDR1 and CDR2 are MDHEN and SYDVKM. Trimming removed 5 bases at V and 7 bases at J, with 15 bases between. The CDR3 region has the DNA TGTGCCAGCAGTACAGGAAGGGCGGGGGAGCAGTACTTC. This codes for CASSTGRAGEQYF.

This chain connects TRBV2 to TRBJ2-5; D is unresolved. V dropped 8 bases and J dropped 5 bases, with 12 bases sitting between them. This CDR3 is built from 12 residues. CDR1 and CDR2 (germline): SNHLY, FYNNEI. CDR3 sequence reads: CASGPLVETQYF. Written as DNA, the CDR3 is TGTGCCAGCGGGCCCCTAGTGGAGACCCAGTACTTC. Combining the CDR3 with reference TRBV2 and TRBJ2-5 gives the whole variable domain EPEVTQTPSHQVTQMGQEVILRCVPISNHLYFYWYRQILGQKVEFLVSFYNNEISEKSEIFDDQFSVERPDGSNFTLKIRSTKLEDSAMYFCASGPLVETQYFGPGTRLLVL.

The table lists this clone with a few counts. The rearrangement joins TRBV5-4 to TRBJ2-5; TRBD1 might be the D (6 bases). CDR3 length: 15 amino acids. Trimming stripped 4 bases from V and 4 bases from J, with 17 bases between. From germline, CDR1 is SGHNT and CDR2 YYREEE (reference sequence). CDR3 nucleotides: TGTGCCAGCAGCGCACAGGGCTTCGGAGGAGAGACCCAGTACTTC. Encoded protein: CASSAQGFGGETQYF.

The rearrangement joins TRBV2 to TRBJ1-5, with a tentative D call TRBD1 (6 bases). CDR3 size: 14 residues. Germline CDR1 reads SNHLY; CDR2 reads FYNNEI. The V and J ends lost 5 bases and 3 bases respectively, with 11 bases between them. CDR3 sequence reads: CASSLTGVNQPQHF. The CDR3 DNA follows: TGTGCCAGCAGTTTGACAGGAGTCAATCAGCCCCAGCATTTT.

J is TRBJ1-1 and V is TRBV9; TRBD1 might be the D (5 bases). CDR1 and CDR2 (germline): SGDLS, YYNGEE. Trimming removed 4 bases from V and 2 bases from J, with 9 bases in between. The CDR3 is made up of 13 amino acids. CDR3 sequence reads: CASSSGPNTEAFF. The CDR3 DNA is TGTGCCAGCAGCTCGGGACCAAACACTGAAGCTTTCTTT.

The chain uses TRBV9 and TRBJ1-3; TRBD1 aligns across 7 bases. In germline, CDR1 is SGDLS, CDR2 YYNGEE. The V and J ends lost 1 base and 11 bases, in that order; junction bases with no gene match: 3. The CDR3 runs 12 residues. The CDR3 DNA is TGTGCCAGCAGCGTATTCGGGACAGCCATATATTTT. Amino acid sequence: CASSVFGTAIYF. Together with reference TRBV9 and TRBJ1-3, the CDR3 gives the full variable domain: DSGVTQTPKHLITATGQRVTLRCSPRSGDLSVYWYQQSLDQGLQFLIQYYNGEERAKGNILERFSAQQFPDLHSELNLSSLELGDSALYFCASSVFGTAIYFGEGSWLTVV.

The rearrangement uses TRBV15 and TRBJ2-5, with 7 bases that match TRBD2. Germline V gene lookup returns CDR1 LNHNV and CDR2 YYDKDF (reference sequence). V dropped 1 base and J dropped 5; count of bases not matched to a gene: 7. There are 15 residues in the CDR3. The CDR3 protein is CATSRAVEGGETQYF. The CDR3 DNA reads TGTGCCACCAGCAGAGCAGTAGAGGGAGGGGAGACCCAGTACTTC.

CDR3 nucleotide sequence: TGTGCCAGCAGTTTCGGCTACGAGCAGTACTTC. Translated: CASSFGYEQYF. The chain carries TRBV28 and TRBJ2-7, with no clear D. This CDR3 is 11 amino acids long. In germline, CDR1 is MDHEN, CDR2 SYDVKM. Trimming removed 3 bases from V and 3 bases from J, with 3 bases in between.

The gene calls are TRBV19 and TRBJ1-5; 7 positions match TRBD1. CDR3 length: 13 amino acids. The trim removed 8 bases at V and 1 base at J, leaving 2 bases unmatched. From germline, CDR1 is LNHDA and CDR2 SQIVND (reference sequence). CDR3 DNA: TGTGCCAGTCAGGGACAGAGCAATCAGCCCCAGCATTTT. Its translation is CASQGQSNQPQHF.

In the case of this clone: One end of the junction varies from germline; a read error may be responsible. The V gene is TRBV7-7, the J gene TRBJ1-5; D is unclear. Germline V lookup: CDR1 SSHAT, CDR2 FNYEAQ (reference sequence). The CDR3 totals 13 residues. CDR3 amino acids: CASSLAVDQPQHF. DNA for the CDR3: TGTGCTAGCAGCTTAGCCGTCGATCAGCCCCAGCATTTT.

The V and J genes are TRBV29-1 and TRBJ1-1; the D gene is possibly TRBD1 (6 bases). Trimming left V 4 bases short and J 8 bases short, with 14 bases between. From germline, CDR1 is SQVTM and CDR2 ANQGSEA. CDR3 length: 12 residues. The CDR3 DNA is TGCAGCGTTGTACAGGGTGAAATAGAAGCTTTCTTT. It specifies CSVVQGEIEAFF.

This chain links TRBV28 with TRBJ2-4; the D gene is possibly TRBD1 (6 bases). The CDR3 covers 17 residues. V shed 1 base and J shed 2 bases, with 15 bases lying between them. Germline CDR1 is MDHEN and CDR2 is SYDVKM. CDR3 coding DNA: TGTGCCAGCAGTTTATATACAGGGACCGTACCCAAAAACATTCAGTACTTC. It is translated as CASSLYTGTVPKNIQYF.

This clone was counted a single time. The rearrangement uses TRBV7-2 and TRBJ2-2, with 9 positions matching TRBD2. The CDR3 spans 15 residues. V lost 5 bases and J lost 6; bases outside the gene matches: 7. Germline assignment: CDR1 SGHTA and CDR2 FQGNSA. CDR3 loop: CASSQRLAGPGELFF. For the CDR3, the DNA is TGTGCCAGCAGCCAGAGGCTAGCGGGGCCCGGGGAGCTGTTTTTT. Complete variable domain (other parts from reference TRBV7-2 and TRBJ2-2): GAGVSQSPSNKVTEKGKDVELRCDPISGHTALYWYRQSLGQGLEFLIYFQGNSAPDKSGLPSDRFSAERTGGSVSTLTIQRTQQEDSAVYLCASSQRLAGPGELFFGEGSRLTVL.